The rows below give T cell receptor beta chains drawn from one sample of a study of cytomegalovirus exposure and HLA in healthy donors. The repertoire was sequenced with immunoSEQ multiplex PCR; TCRdb's copy has only in-frame clones and lacks some. This sample carries around 70,000 clones, approximately 80% of them seen once, and the ten largest clones take 3%. The sample was PBMCs. The receptors derive from a girl aged 5 to 17 in good health and CMV-seropositive. Each CDR3 is given with its conserved first and last residue. Each record gives: J gene, D gene, V gene, clone size, CDR3 protein, CDR3 DNA. A D gene is named only where the DNA matches it firmly. Clone size is given for some rows only: seen once, a few or many times, or a class if the clone is expanded.

J: TRBJ2-6; D: -; V: TRBV5-4; size: -; CDR3: CASSPRQPDSGASVLTF; DNA: TGTGCCAGCAGCCCCCGACAGCCTGACTCTGGGGCCAGCGTCCTGACTTTC
J: TRBJ2-1; D: TRBD1; V: TRBV4-1; size: -; CDR3: CASSHPGTGYNEQFF; DNA: TGCGCCAGCAGCCATCCTGGGACAGGGTACAATGAGCAGTTCTTC
J: TRBJ1-1; D: -; V: TRBV29-1; size: -; CDR3: CNVGGKNTEAFF; DNA: TGCAATGTAGGGGGAAAGAACACTGAAGCTTTCTTT
J: TRBJ2-5; D: -; V: TRBV29-1; size: -; CDR3: CSVSRRTQETQYF; DNA: TGCAGCGTCTCGAGGCGTACCCAAGAGACCCAGTACTTC
J: TRBJ2-1; D: TRBD2; V: TRBV9; size: -; CDR3: CASSDLAGANNEQFF; DNA: TGTGCCAGCAGCGACCTAGCGGGAGCAAACAATGAGCAGTTCTTC
J: TRBJ2-5; D: -; V: TRBV5-4; size: -; CDR3: CASSFSSEETQYF; DNA: TGTGCCAGCAGCTTTTCTTCGGAAGAGACCCAGTACTTC
J: TRBJ2-7; D: TRBD1; V: TRBV4-1; size: -; CDR3: CASSQLQGTLDEQYF; DNA: TGCGCCAGCAGCCAGTTACAGGGGACCTTAGACGAGCAGTACTTC
J: TRBJ2-4; D: TRBD1; V: TRBV28; size: -; CDR3: CASSLSVGQGKELCF; DNA: TGTGCCAGCAGTTTAAGTGTCGGACAGGGGAAGGAGTTGTGCTTC
J: TRBJ2-1; D: -; V: TRBV19; size: -; CDR3: CASSPRGLGGDEQFF; DNA: TGTGCCAGTAGCCCCAGGGGACTAGGGGGCGATGAGCAGTTCTTC
J: TRBJ1-5; D: -; V: TRBV6-1; size: -; CDR3: CASMGIRANQPQHF; DNA: TGTGCCAGCATGGGGATCAGGGCCAATCAGCCCCAGCATTTT
J: TRBJ2-7; D: -; V: TRBV7-8; size: -; CDR3: CASSPHIYEQYF; DNA: TGTGCCAGCAGCCCACACATCTACGAGCAGTACTTC
J: TRBJ1-2; D: -; V: TRBV28; size: -; CDR3: CASSLVGARNGYTF; DNA: TGTGCCAGCAGTTTGGTAGGGGCGCGCAATGGCTACACCTTC
J: TRBJ2-7; D: TRBD1; V: TRBV6-5; size: -; CDR3: CASSSNRGPFSEQYF; DNA: TGTGCCAGCAGCTCTAACAGGGGCCCGTTTAGCGAGCAGTACTTC
J: TRBJ2-3; D: TRBD1; V: TRBV28; size: -; CDR3: CASTGGGQGADTQYF; DNA: TGTGCCAGCACGGGGGGGGGACAGGGGGCAGATACGCAGTATTTT
J: TRBJ2-3; D: -; V: TRBV4-3; size: -; CDR3: CASSQDFYDTYTDTQYF; DNA: TGCGCCAGCAGCCAAGATTTCTATGACACTTACACAGATACGCAGTATTTT
J: TRBJ1-5; D: -; V: TRBV2; size: -; CDR3: CASSASGGNQPQHF; DNA: TGTGCCAGCAGTGCGTCCGGGGGGAATCAGCCCCAGCATTTT
J: TRBJ2-3; D: TRBD1; V: TRBV5-1; size: -; CDR3: CASSTGQGLADTQYF; DNA: TGCGCCAGCAGCACTGGACAGGGTCTGGCAGATACGCAGTATTTT
J: TRBJ2-1; D: TRBD1; V: TRBV11-1; size: -; CDR3: CASSLALETGEQFF; DNA: TGTGCCAGCAGCTTAGCGCTCGAGACAGGGGAGCAGTTCTTC
J: TRBJ2-1; D: TRBD2; V: TRBV5-1; size: -; CDR3: CASKEAGGYNEQFF; DNA: TGCGCCAGCAAAGAGGCGGGGGGTTACAATGAGCAGTTCTTC
J: TRBJ2-7; D: TRBD1; V: TRBV7-2; size: -; CDR3: CASSQGQGAYEQYF; DNA: TGTGCCAGCAGCCAGGGACAGGGTGCCTACGAGCAGTACTTC
J: TRBJ1-2; D: TRBD1; V: TRBV7-9; size: -; CDR3: CASSTHRGPLGYTF; DNA: TGTGCCAGCAGCACCCACAGGGGCCCTTTAGGCTACACCTTC
J: TRBJ2-7; D: -; V: TRBV27; size: -; CDR3: CASSLSGNPYEQYF; DNA: TGTGCCAGCAGCCTCTCAGGGAACCCCTACGAGCAGTACTTC
J: TRBJ2-1; D: -; V: TRBV6-5; size: few; CDR3: CASSYQGLNEQFF; DNA: TGTGCCAGCAGTTATCAGGGTCTCAATGAGCAGTTCTTC
J: TRBJ2-7; D: -; V: TRBV30; size: few; CDR3: CASTGSGAYEQYF; DNA: TGTGCCTCCACAGGGAGCGGGGCCTACGAGCAGTACTTC
J: TRBJ1-1; D: -; V: TRBV28; size: -; CDR3: CASSFWLGEGGEAFF; DNA: TGTGCCAGCAGTTTTTGGTTAGGGGAGGGCGGTGAAGCTTTCTTT
J: TRBJ1-2; D: -; V: TRBV30; size: once; CDR3: CAWISAGGNSVTF; DNA: TGTGCCTGGATCTCAGCGGGAGGGAATTCGGTCACCTTC
J: TRBJ1-2; D: TRBD1; V: TRBV30; size: -; CDR3: CALKGAGYGYTF; DNA: TGTGCCTTAAAGGGGGCTGGCTATGGCTACACCTTC
J: TRBJ2-7; D: TRBD1; V: TRBV2; size: -; CDR3: CASSRDRGYEQYF; DNA: TGTGCCAGCAGTCGTGACAGGGGATACGAGCAGTACTTC
J: TRBJ1-2; D: -; V: TRBV5-4; size: once; CDR3: CASSYDYGQYGYTF; DNA: TGTGCCAGCAGCTATGACTACGGGCAGTATGGCTACACCTTC
J: TRBJ2-3; D: -; V: TRBV29-1; size: -; CDR3: CSVRPTRTDTQYF; DNA: TGCAGCGTCCGCCCAACTCGCACAGATACGCAGTATTTT
J: TRBJ2-5; D: TRBD2; V: TRBV9; size: once; CDR3: CASGAGGIQETQYF; DNA: TGTGCCAGCGGAGCGGGAGGGATCCAAGAGACCCAGTACTTC
J: TRBJ1-1; D: -; V: TRBV7-4; size: -; CDR3: CASSLVQAGRTEAFF; DNA: TGTGCCAGCAGCCTAGTGCAGGCTGGGCGCACTGAAGCTTTCTTT
J: TRBJ1-1; D: -; V: TRBV30; size: few; CDR3: CAWSHIGTEAFF; DNA: TGTGCCTGGAGCCATATCGGCACTGAAGCTTTCTTT
J: TRBJ1-1; D: -; V: TRBV13; size: -; CDR3: CASSLGVRKYEAFF; DNA: TGTGCCAGCAGCTTAGGAGTCAGAAAGTATGAAGCTTTCTTT
J: TRBJ1-2; D: -; V: TRBV30; size: -; CDR3: CALDDGYTF; DNA: TGTGCTCTAGACGATGGCTACACCTTC
J: TRBJ2-4; D: TRBD1; V: TRBV6-5; size: -; CDR3: CASSFGYRGLVIQYF; DNA: TGTGCCAGCAGTTTTGGTTACAGGGGGCTTGTCATTCAGTACTTC
J: TRBJ2-1; D: TRBD1; V: TRBV7-8; size: -; CDR3: CASSLTGPMFF; DNA: TGTGCCAGCAGCCTGACAGGGCCTATGTTCTTC
J: TRBJ2-7; D: -; V: TRBV30; size: -; CDR3: CAWRNGRQVHEQYF; DNA: TGTGCCTGGAGAAACGGAAGGCAGGTCCACGAGCAGTACTTC
J: TRBJ2-2; D: -; V: TRBV11-2; size: -; CDR3: CASSWPARGWWELFF; DNA: TGTGCCAGCAGCTGGCCCGCCAGGGGTTGGTGGGAGCTGTTTTTT
J: TRBJ1-1; D: TRBD1; V: TRBV5-6; size: -; CDR3: CASSLYTTGGVTEAFF; DNA: TGTGCCAGCAGCTTGTATACTACAGGGGGCGTCACTGAAGCTTTCTTT
J: TRBJ1-1; D: -; V: TRBV4-1; size: -; CDR3: CASSQGGHREVNTEAFF; DNA: TGCGCCAGCAGCCAAGGGGGACATAGGGAAGTGAACACTGAAGCTTTCTTT
J: TRBJ1-2; D: -; V: TRBV2; size: -; CDR3: CASRIGGAYGYTF; DNA: TGTGCCAGCCGAATCGGGGGGGCCTATGGCTACACCTTC
J: TRBJ1-5; D: -; V: TRBV4-2; size: few; CDR3: CASSPLQEGVSNQPQHF; DNA: TGTGCCAGCAGCCCCCTGCAAGAAGGGGTGAGCAATCAGCCCCAGCATTTT
J: TRBJ1-1; D: -; V: TRBV7-2; size: -; CDR3: CASYERTEAFF; DNA: TGTGCCAGCTACGAGCGCACTGAAGCTTTCTTT
J: TRBJ1-1; D: -; V: TRBV7-5; size: few; CDR3: CARILHSYFEAFF; DNA: TGTGCCAGAATTCTTCACAGCTATTTTGAAGCTTTCTTT
J: TRBJ2-7; D: TRBD2; V: TRBV28; size: few; CDR3: CASSLAGGNYEQYF; DNA: TGTGCCAGCAGTCTAGCGGGAGGCAACTACGAGCAGTACTTC
J: TRBJ2-3; D: -; V: TRBV7-2; size: few; CDR3: CASSLNRATDTQYF; DNA: TGTGCCAGCAGCTTGAACAGAGCCACAGATACGCAGTATTTT
J: TRBJ2-3; D: TRBD2; V: TRBV7-2; size: -; CDR3: CASSGRAGVDTQYF; DNA: TGTGCCAGCAGCGGACGAGCGGGGGTGGATACGCAGTATTTT
J: TRBJ2-7; D: TRBD2; V: TRBV30; size: few; CDR3: CAWSGRLAGAYEQYF; DNA: TGTGCCTGGAGTGGCCGGCTAGCGGGAGCCTACGAGCAGTACTTC
J: TRBJ1-2; D: TRBD1; V: TRBV18; size: -; CDR3: CASARQGDYGYTF; DNA: TGTGCCAGCGCTCGACAGGGGGACTATGGCTACACCTTC
J: TRBJ1-2; D: -; V: TRBV6-1; size: -; CDR3: CASSSRRTSYGYTF; DNA: TGTGCCAGCAGCTCTCGGAGGACGTCGTATGGCTACACCTTC
J: TRBJ1-1; D: -; V: TRBV6-1; size: -; CDR3: CASSEALVSEAFF; DNA: TGTGCCAGCAGTGAAGCCCTCGTCTCTGAAGCTTTCTTT
J: TRBJ1-1; D: TRBD1; V: TRBV5-4; size: -; CDR3: CASSRTGDSNTEAFF; DNA: TGTGCCAGCAGCCGCACAGGGGATTCGAACACTGAAGCTTTCTTT
J: TRBJ1-5; D: -; V: TRBV4-2; size: -; CDR3: CASSQGGLGQPQHF; DNA: TGTGCCAGCAGCCAAGGGGGGCTCGGTCAGCCCCAGCATTTT
J: TRBJ2-5; D: -; V: TRBV4-1; size: -; CDR3: CASSQGGWETQYF; DNA: TGCGCCAGCAGCCAAGGCGGTTGGGAGACCCAGTACTTC
J: TRBJ2-1; D: -; V: TRBV4-1; size: -; CDR3: CASSQDWAGEQFF; DNA: TGCGCCAGCAGCCAAGATTGGGCGGGGGAGCAGTTCTTC